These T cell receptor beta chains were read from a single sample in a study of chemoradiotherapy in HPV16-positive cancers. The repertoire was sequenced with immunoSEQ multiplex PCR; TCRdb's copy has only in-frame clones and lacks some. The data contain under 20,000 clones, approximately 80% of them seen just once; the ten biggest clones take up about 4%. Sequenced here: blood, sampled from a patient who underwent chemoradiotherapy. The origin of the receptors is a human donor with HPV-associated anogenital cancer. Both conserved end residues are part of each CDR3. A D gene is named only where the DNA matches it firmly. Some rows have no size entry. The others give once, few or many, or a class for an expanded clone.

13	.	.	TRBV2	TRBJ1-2	CADSSFGDYGYTF	TGTGCCGATTCCTCCTTTGGGGACTATGGCTACACCTTC
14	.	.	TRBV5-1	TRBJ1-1	CASSLDAANTEAFF	TGCGCCAGCAGCTTGGACGCGGCCAACACTGAAGCTTTCTTT
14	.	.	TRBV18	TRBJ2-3	CASSSGVGTDTQYF	TGTGCCAGCTCGTCCGGGGTCGGCACAGATACGCAGTATTTT
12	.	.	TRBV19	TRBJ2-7	CASSQGLGEQYF	TGTGCCAGTAGTCAGGGATTAGGTGAGCAGTACTTC
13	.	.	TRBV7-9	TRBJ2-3	CASSPSIVDTQYF	TGTGCCAGCAGCCCCAGTATTGTCGATACGCAGTATTTT
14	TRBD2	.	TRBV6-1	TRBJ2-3	CASTGGARTDTQYF	TGTGCCAGCACGGGGGGGGCCCGCACAGATACGCAGTATTTT
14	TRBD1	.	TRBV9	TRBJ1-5	CASSLGQGDQPQHF	TGTGCCAGCAGCCTTGGACAGGGGGATCAGCCCCAGCATTTT
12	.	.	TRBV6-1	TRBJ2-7	CASSGDKYEQYF	TGTGCCAGCAGTGGTGATAAGTACGAGCAGTACTTC
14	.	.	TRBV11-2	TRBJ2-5	CASSPQRLQETQYF	TGTGCCAGCAGCCCACAGCGGTTACAAGAGACCCAGTACTTC
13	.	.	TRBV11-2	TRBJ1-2	CASSLDDLYGYTF	TGTGCCAGCAGCTTAGACGATCTATATGGCTACACCTTC
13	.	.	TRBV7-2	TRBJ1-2	CASSLAANYGYTF	TGTGCCAGCAGCCTAGCGGCAAACTATGGCTACACCTTC
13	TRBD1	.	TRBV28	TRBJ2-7	CAITGVGSYEQYF	TGTGCGATAACAGGGGTAGGCTCCTACGAGCAGTACTTC
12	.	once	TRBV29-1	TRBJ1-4	CSPGRTDEKLFF	TGCAGCCCCGGACGTACCGATGAAAAACTGTTTTTT
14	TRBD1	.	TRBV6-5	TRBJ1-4	CASSSPGGDEKLFF	TGTGCCAGCAGTTCCCCAGGGGGTGACGAAAAACTGTTTTTT
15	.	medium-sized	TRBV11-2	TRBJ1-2	CASSWGGGSPYGYTF	TGTGCCAGCAGCTGGGGGGGCGGCTCGCCTTATGGCTACACCTTC
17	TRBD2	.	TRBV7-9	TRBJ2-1	CASTRTRSGGGNNEQFF	TGTGCCAGCACCAGAACCCGTAGCGGGGGGGGCAACAATGAGCAGTTCTTC
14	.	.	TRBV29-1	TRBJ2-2	CSVEGTDNTGELFF	TGCAGCGTTGAGGGGACGGATAACACCGGGGAGCTGTTTTTT
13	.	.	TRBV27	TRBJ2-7	CASNSGLNNEQYF	TGTGCCAGCAATTCGGGACTCAATAACGAGCAGTACTTC
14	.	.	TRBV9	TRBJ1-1	CASSVDGMNTEAFF	TGTGCCAGCAGCGTAGATGGGATGAACACTGAAGCTTTCTTT
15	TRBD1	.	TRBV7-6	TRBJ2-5	CASSPDRGIRETQYF	TGTGCCAGCAGCCCGGACAGGGGGATCCGAGAGACCCAGTACTTC
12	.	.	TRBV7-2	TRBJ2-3	CASSKMGPYRYF	TGTGCCAGCAGTAAAATGGGCCCCTACCGATATTTT
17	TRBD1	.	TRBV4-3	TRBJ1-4	CASSQDLQGGISEKLFF	TGCGCCAGCAGCCAAGATCTTCAGGGGGGGATTTCTGAAAAACTGTTTTTT
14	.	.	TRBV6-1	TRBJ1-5	CASSDGAENQPQHF	TGTGCCAGCAGTGACGGGGCGGAGAATCAGCCCCAGCATTTT
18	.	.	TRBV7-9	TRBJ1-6	CASSQAPRAGAYNSPLHF	TGTGCCAGCAGCCAAGCCCCGCGGGCAGGGGCATATAATTCACCCCTCCACTTT
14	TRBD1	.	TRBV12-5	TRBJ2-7	CASAIDRGDYEQYF	TGTGCTAGTGCCATAGACAGGGGCGACTACGAGCAGTACTTC
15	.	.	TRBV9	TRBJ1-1	CASSAEGKLNTEAFF	TGTGCCAGCAGCGCCGAGGGCAAACTGAACACTGAAGCTTTCTTT
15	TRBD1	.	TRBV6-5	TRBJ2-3	CASQRGTGYTDTQYF	TGTGCCTCCCAACGGGGGACAGGGTACACAGATACGCAGTATTTT
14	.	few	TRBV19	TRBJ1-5	CASSMVEVNQPQHF	TGTGCCAGTAGTATGGTAGAGGTCAATCAGCCCCAGCATTTT
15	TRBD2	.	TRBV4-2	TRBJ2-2	CASGLAGVNTGELFF	TGTGCCAGCGGACTAGCGGGGGTTAACACCGGGGAGCTGTTTTTT
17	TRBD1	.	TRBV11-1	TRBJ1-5	CASSNDRGGGSNQPQHF	TGTGCCAGCAGCAACGACAGGGGAGGTGGAAGCAATCAGCCCCAGCATTTT